The rows below give T cell receptor beta chains drawn from one sample of a study of cytomegalovirus exposure and HLA in healthy donors. The assay was immunoSEQ multiplex PCR, and TCRdb's table has in-frame clones only and misses some. The sample table sets out under 200,000 clones. What was sequenced was PBMCs. These receptors originate from a woman under 30 in good health and CMV-seropositive. Each CDR3 is given with its conserved first and last residue. A D gene is named only where the DNA matches it firmly.

d_gene,j_gene,v_gene,CDR3aa,CDR3nt
TRBD2,TRBJ2-7,TRBV7-2,CASSHQGTSGGASYEQYF,TGTGCCAGCAGCCACCAAGGGACTAGCGGGGGGGCCTCCTACGAGCAGTACTTC
-,TRBJ1-1,TRBV19,CASSSRLGTEAFF,TGTGCCAGTAGTTCTCGACTTGGGACTGAAGCTTTCTTT
-,TRBJ1-1,TRBV21-1,CASIRPEGLRKAFF,TGTGCCAGCATTAGGCCTGAGGGCCTTAGGAAAGCTTTCTTT
-,TRBJ1-1,TRBV5-6,CASILGGTMNTEAFF,TGTGCCAGCATCCTCGGTGGGACAATGAACACTGAAGCTTTCTTT
TRBD1,TRBJ2-7,TRBV5-1,CASSLGQGSNEQYF,TGCGCCAGCAGCTTGGGACAGGGTTCGAACGAGCAGTACTTC
-,TRBJ2-7,TRBV30,CAWAYQGKRGYEQYF,TGTGCCTGGGCCTACCAGGGGAAGAGGGGTTACGAGCAGTACTTC
TRBD1,TRBJ1-1,TRBV4-3,CASSQGQGNTEAFF,TGCGCCAGCAGCCAAGGACAGGGGAACACTGAAGCTTTCTTT
-,TRBJ1-1,TRBV7-3,CASSPTRREEAFF,TGTGCCAGCAGCCCGACTAGGAGGGAAGAAGCTTTCTTT
-,TRBJ1-1,TRBV7-8,CASSFGQGSAEAFF,TGTGCCAGCAGCTTTGGCCAGGGGTCCGCTGAAGCTTTCTTT
-,TRBJ1-1,TRBV13,CASSPLQGARTEAFF,TGTGCCAGCAGCCCGCTTCAGGGCGCCCGGACTGAAGCTTTCTTT
TRBD2,TRBJ2-7,TRBV5-1,CASWTSGKSYEQYF,TGCGCCAGCTGGACTAGCGGGAAGTCCTACGAGCAGTACTTC
-,TRBJ2-1,TRBV27,CASTQAGARNEQFF,TGTGCCAGCACCCAGGCGGGGGCGAGGAATGAGCAGTTCTTC
-,TRBJ1-1,TRBV5-1,CASSPGGPGMNTEAFF,TGCGCCAGCAGCCCGGGGGGGCCTGGAATGAACACTGAAGCTTTCTTT
-,TRBJ1-4,TRBV28,CASSWGDKLFF,TGTGCCAGCAGTTGGGGGGATAAACTGTTTTTT
-,TRBJ1-2,TRBV6-5,CASRQDSPGYGYTF,TGTGCCAGCAGACAAGACAGCCCCGGGTATGGCTACACCTTC
TRBD2,TRBJ2-1,TRBV4-2,CASSQALSGGSYNEQFF,TGTGCCAGCAGCCAGGCCCTTAGCGGGGGCTCCTACAATGAGCAGTTCTTC
TRBD1,TRBJ1-6,TRBV7-9,CASSPGQGINSPLHF,TGTGCCAGCAGCCCGGGACAGGGAATAAATTCACCCCTCCACTTT
TRBD2,TRBJ2-1,TRBV11-3,CASSPPRWGGDLSSYNEQFF,TGTGCCAGCAGCCCACCCCGCTGGGGGGGTGATCTCAGCTCCTACAATGAGCAGTTCTTC
-,TRBJ1-2,TRBV4-1,CASSQQIQGWHYTF,TGCGCCAGCAGCCAACAGATACAGGGTTGGCATTACACCTTC
TRBD1,TRBJ1-5,TRBV7-2,CASSLAQGVNQPQHF,TGTGCCAGCAGCTTAGCGCAGGGGGTGAATCAGCCCCAGCATTTT
TRBD1,TRBJ2-3,TRBV4-1,CASKNRDRGQDTQYF,TGCGCCAGCAAAAACCGGGACAGGGGGCAAGATACGCAGTATTTT
TRBD2,TRBJ2-3,TRBV4-3,CASSQEGPSGANTDTQYF,TGCGCCAGCAGCCAAGAAGGGCCTAGCGGGGCAAACACAGATACGCAGTATTTT
-,TRBJ1-2,TRBV2,CASSETRGTNYGYTF,TGTGCCAGCAGTGAAACCAGGGGAACTAACTATGGCTACACCTTC
-,TRBJ1-5,TRBV15,CATSRDEWFLNQPQHF,TGTGCCACCAGCAGAGATGAGTGGTTTCTAAATCAGCCCCAGCATTTT
-,TRBJ1-4,TRBV5-8,CASSLPGQATNEKLFF,TGTGCCAGCAGCTTGCCGGGACAAGCAACTAATGAAAAACTGTTTTTT
TRBD2,TRBJ2-5,TRBV7-2,CASSFLASGGEETQYF,TGTGCCAGCAGCTTTCTCGCTAGCGGGGGGGAAGAGACCCAGTACTTC
-,TRBJ1-5,TRBV7-8,CASGFLAGASNQPQHF,TGTGCCAGCGGCTTTCTGGCGGGGGCAAGCAATCAGCCCCAGCATTTT
-,TRBJ1-5,TRBV2,CASREDSTAQPQHF,TGTGCCAGCAGAGAGGACAGTACGGCTCAGCCCCAGCATTTT
-,TRBJ1-5,TRBV30,CAWSIQGNQPQHF,TGTGCCTGGAGTATTCAGGGGAATCAGCCCCAGCATTTT
-,TRBJ1-6,TRBV30,CAWSLEDSSYNSPLHF,TGTGCCTGGAGTCTGGAGGATAGCTCCTATAATTCACCCCTCCACTTT
-,TRBJ2-2,TRBV7-2,CASNFNWETGELFF,TGTGCCAGCAACTTTAATTGGGAGACCGGGGAGCTGTTTTTT
-,TRBJ2-2,TRBV5-1,CASSLAGATGGELFF,TGCGCCAGCAGCTTGGCTGGGGCGACTGGCGGGGAGCTGTTTTTT
TRBD2,TRBJ2-1,TRBV7-2,CASSLDSSGGSSRNEQFF,TGTGCCAGCAGCTTAGATTCTAGCGGGGGGAGTTCGAGGAATGAGCAGTTCTTC
-,TRBJ2-1,TRBV4-1,CASSQVDLVTYNEQFF,TGCGCCAGCAGCCAAGTCGACTTAGTCACCTACAATGAGCAGTTCTTC
-,TRBJ2-3,TRBV2,CASSIDRPNTDTQYF,TGTGCCAGCAGTATTGACAGGCCCAACACAGATACGCAGTATTTT
-,TRBJ2-2,TRBV6-1,CASHPGGPGAGELFF,TGTGCCAGCCACCCCGGAGGTCCCGGAGCCGGGGAGCTGTTTTTT
-,TRBJ1-1,TRBV10-3,CAISETGRKAFF,TGTGCCATCAGTGAGACAGGCAGAAAAGCTTTCTTT
TRBD2,TRBJ2-7,TRBV4-2,CASSQDARAGGNEQYF,TGTGCCAGCAGCCAAGACGCGCGGGCGGGAGGCAACGAGCAGTACTTC
TRBD1,TRBJ2-3,TRBV5-1,CASSLGTGGVSTDTQYF,TGCGCCAGCAGCCTAGGGACAGGGGGTGTTAGCACAGATACGCAGTATTTT
-,TRBJ1-1,TRBV29-1,CSVNTGLGTEAFF,TGCAGCGTGAATACAGGGTTAGGCACTGAAGCTTTCTTT
-,TRBJ1-2,TRBV5-1,CASSLGQNYGYTF,TGCGCCAGCAGCTTGGGCCAGAACTATGGCTACACCTTC
-,TRBJ2-3,TRBV6-6,CASRTDGSSTDTQYF,TGTGCCAGCAGGACTGACGGATCTAGCACAGATACGCAGTATTTT
-,TRBJ2-5,TRBV27,CASSSPRTAGKTQYF,TGTGCCAGCAGTTCACCCCGGACGGCGGGGAAGACCCAGTACTTC
-,TRBJ2-5,TRBV5-6,CASSLRWGERETQYF,TGTGCCAGCAGCTTGCGGTGGGGGGAGAGGGAGACCCAGTACTTC
TRBD2,TRBJ2-7,TRBV5-4,CASSSSSGGSYEQYF,TGTGCCAGCAGCTCTTCTAGCGGGGGTTCCTACGAGCAGTACTTC
TRBD1,TRBJ1-3,TRBV10-3,CAISSGQGAGNTIYF,TGTGCCATCAGCTCGGGACAGGGGGCTGGAAACACCATATATTTT
-,TRBJ2-7,TRBV7-9,CASSIQGIYEQYF,TGTGCCAGCAGCATACAGGGTATCTACGAGCAGTACTTC
-,TRBJ2-3,TRBV7-9,CASSYSGYTQYF,TGTGCCAGCAGCTACAGCGGGTATACGCAGTATTTT
TRBD1,TRBJ2-7,TRBV29-1,CSVGQGDYEQYF,TGCAGCGTGGGACAGGGGGATTACGAGCAGTACTTC
-,TRBJ2-1,TRBV10-3,CAIREAGASYNEQFF,TGTGCCATCAGGGAAGCGGGCGCCTCCTACAATGAGCAGTTCTTC
TRBD2,TRBJ2-3,TRBV30,CAWRIAGGPDTQYF,TGTGCCTGGAGGATAGCGGGGGGGCCAGATACGCAGTATTTT
-,TRBJ1-1,TRBV2,CASSEYPGSGTEAFF,TGTGCCAGCAGTGAATATCCGGGGAGTGGGACTGAAGCTTTCTTT
-,TRBJ1-1,TRBV30,CAWNGGTNTEAFF,TGTGCCTGGAATGGGGGGACCAACACTGAAGCTTTCTTT
-,TRBJ2-2,TRBV18,CASSPDSQTGELFF,TGTGCCAGCTCACCGGACTCCCAAACCGGGGAGCTGTTTTTT
TRBD1,TRBJ1-2,TRBV6-1,CASSENRGPSYGYTF,TGTGCCAGCAGTGAAAACAGGGGGCCCTCCTATGGCTACACCTTC
-,TRBJ2-6,TRBV15,CATSRPPGQGVSGANVLTF,TGTGCCACCAGCAGACCCCCGGGACAAGGCGTCTCTGGGGCCAACGTCCTGACTTTC
TRBD1,TRBJ1-5,TRBV19,CASSKGTGEGNQPQHF,TGTGCCAGTAGTAAAGGGACAGGGGAAGGTAATCAGCCCCAGCATTTT
-,TRBJ1-2,TRBV6-5,CASSDSYGYTF,TGTGCCAGCAGCGACAGTTATGGCTACACCTTC
TRBD2,TRBJ2-1,TRBV10-3,CAITPTSGDYNEQFF,TGTGCCATCACCCCGACTAGCGGAGATTACAATGAGCAGTTCTTC